The 32 T cell receptor beta chains given below trace back to one sample, sequenced in a study of response to subunit inactivated influenza vaccine. MiXCR, run by TCRdb on the RT-PCR reads, gives a single entry per CDR3 protein. In the table there are 650,000 to 800,000 distinct CDR3 sequences, approximately 15% of which are singletons. The sample was PBMCs from blood, taken 14 to 15 days before vaccination. All receptors derive from a man aged 45-65 years who received an inactivated influenza vaccine.

There are a few counts of this clonotype. The genes are TRBV7-6 and TRBJ2-2; D not certain. Per the germline V gene, CDR1 is SGHVS and CDR2 is FNYEAQ. The length of the CDR3 is 16 residues. V dropped 1 base and J dropped 0 bases, with 9 bases sitting between them. CDR3 region: CASSLEDGSNTGELFF. The CDR3, as DNA: TGTGCCAGCAGCTTAGAGGACGGATCGAACACCGGGGAGCTGTTTTTT.

The chain has TRBV5-4 and TRBJ1-1, with D possibly being TRBD1 (5 bases). Trimming took 2 bases from V and 4 from J, leaving 15 bases between them. The length of the CDR3 is 15 residues. Germline V gives CDR1 SGHNT, CDR2 YYREEE (reference sequence). The CDR3 DNA reads as TGTGCCAGCAGCTTCCAGGGAGGGTCAGGCACTGAAGCTTTCTTT. This translates into CASSFQGGSGTEAFF.

This clonotype was counted only a few times. V and J are TRBV28 and TRBJ2-4; 10 bases match TRBD1. CDR1 MDHEN and CDR2 SYDVKM come from the germline V gene. The junction had 9 bases not matched to a gene; V was cut back by 5 bases and J by 8 bases. This CDR3 is built from 15 residues. As DNA, the CDR3 is TGTGCCAGCAGTCCCGCCGGGACAGGGGACCACATTCAGTACTTC. Its protein product is CASSPAGTGDHIQYF.

The chain recombines TRBV21-1 with TRBJ2-2; the table calls TRBD1, which could not be checked here. TRBV21-1 is annotated as a pseudogene. This CDR3 has 18 residues. CDR3 protein: CASSKVRGTFDYTGELFF. The DNA of the CDR3 is TGTGCCAGCAGCAAAGTTCGGGGGACGTTTGATTACACCGGGGAGCTGTTTTTT.

The rearrangement joins TRBV4-2 to TRBJ2-1; TRBD2 agrees at 13 bases. Germline CDR1 LGHNA, CDR2 YNFKEQ. CDR3 length equals 19 residues. With 3 bases clipped from V and 0 bases from J, the junction kept 8 bases outside the gene matches. CDR3 bases: TGTGCCAGCAGCCACGAATCGGGACTAGCGGGGAGCTCCTACAATGAGCAGTTCTTC. It yields the protein CASSHESGLAGSSYNEQFF.

This chain uses TRBV5-6 with TRBJ2-7; D gene unclear. The CDR3 is 12 residues long. Trimming shortened V by 8 bases and J by 7 bases, and 16 bases separated the two germline ends. Germline assignment: CDR1 SGHDT and CDR2 YYEEEE. CDR3 coding DNA: TGTGCCAGGAGCCCTGGCTCTGGGGAGCAGTACTTC. This translates into CARSPGSGEQYF.

The chain is built from TRBV18 and TRBJ2-1; D perhaps matches TRBD1 (6 bases). Per the germline V gene, CDR1 is KGHSH and CDR2 is LQKENI. This CDR3 is 16 amino acids long. Trimming left V 4 bases short and J 1 base short, with 14 bases between. The CDR3 nucleotides are TGTGCCAGCTCACGAACGGACAGTGTGTCCTACAATGAGCAGTTCTTC. Translated, it gives CASSRTDSVSYNEQFF. Combining the CDR3 with reference TRBV18 and TRBJ2-1 gives the whole variable domain NAGVMQNPRHLVRRRGQEARLRCSPMKGHSHVYWYRQLPEEGLKFMVYLQKENIIDESGMPKERFSAEFPKEGPSILRIQQVVRGDSAAYFCASSRTDSVSYNEQFFGPGTRLTVL.

There are a few counts of this clonotype. V usage is TRBV20-1 and J usage is TRBJ2-3; 9 bases are a match to TRBD1. The CDR3 has 13 residues. Per germline, CDR1 DFQATT and CDR2 SNEGSKA (reference sequence). The junction had 6 bases not matched to a gene; V was cut back by 6 bases and J by 5 bases. Here the CDR3 DNA reads TGCAGTGCCTCACAGGGGGCTGAAGATACGCAGTATTTT. Translation gives CSASQGAEDTQYF.

There are a few counts of this clonotype. This chain joins TRBV4-2 and TRBJ1-1, with D possibly matching TRBD1 (6 bases). This CDR3 has 15 residues. Germline V gene sequence: CDR1 LGHNA, CDR2 YNFKEQ. Trimming pared 0 bases from V and 2 bases from J, leaving 10 bases between. The CDR3 protein is CASSQDGGTNTEAFF. In DNA, the CDR3 is TGTGCCAGCAGCCAAGACGGGGGGACAAACACTGAAGCTTTCTTT.

For this clonotype: Germline is not matched at one junction end, which may reflect a read error. The V gene is TRBV20-1, the J gene TRBJ2-7; 14 bases align to TRBD2. The length of the CDR3 is 17 residues. The germline V gene has CDR1 DFQATT and CDR2 SNEGSKA (reference sequence). The CDR3 loop reads CCARSRAGTSGRYEQYF. Here the CDR3 DNA reads TGCTGTGCTAGAAGCCGAGCAGGGACTAGCGGGAGATACGAGCAGTACTTC.

The genes are TRBV3-1 and TRBJ1-4; D is undetermined. CDR1 and CDR2 (germline): LGHDT, YNNKEL (reference sequence). The length of the CDR3 is 15 residues. V gave up 3 bases and J gave up 0 bases, with 8 bases separating them. The chain's CDR3 is CASSHCEPTNEKLFF. The CDR3 DNA sequence: TGTGCCAGCAGCCACTGCGAACCAACTAATGAAAAACTGTTTTTT.

This CDR3 is CASSVFGGGDNEQFF. Written as DNA, the CDR3 is TGTGCCAGCAGCGTTTTTGGGGGCGGGGACAATGAGCAGTTCTTC. This chain links TRBV9 with TRBJ2-1; D may be TRBD1 or TRBD2 (6 bases each). The CDR3 spans 15 residues. CDR1 SGDLS and CDR2 YYNGEE come from the germline V gene. V lost 2 bases, J lost 5 bases, and 14 bases lay in between.

Ten or more counts support this clonotype. The genes are TRBV29-1 and TRBJ1-3; D is unresolved. V shed 7 bases and J shed 3 bases, with 16 bases lying between them. Germline loops: CDR1 SQVTM, CDR2 ANQGSEA. There are 14 residues in the CDR3. CDR3 region: CSEGPRLFGNTIYF. In nucleotides, the CDR3 is TGCAGCGAAGGACCGAGACTCTTTGGAAACACCATATATTTT.

This clonotype was seen a handful of times. The V call is TRBV28, the J call TRBJ2-4, with 8 bases lining up with TRBD1. Germline V gene data show CDR1 as MDHEN and CDR2 as SYDVKM. The CDR3 has 15 residues. The J segment lost 1 base and the V segment lost 5 bases, leaving 4 bases of the junction unmatched. CDR3 in amino acids: CASSPWTGAKNIQYF. The CDR3 DNA is TGTGCCAGCAGTCCATGGACAGGGGCCAAAAACATTCAGTACTTC. Filled out from reference TRBV28 and TRBJ2-4, the complete variable domain reads DVKVTQSSRYLVKRTGEKVFLECVQDMDHENMFWYRQDPGLGLRLIYFSYDVKMKEKGDIPEGYSVSREKKERFSLILESASTNQTSMYLCASSPWTGAKNIQYFGAGTRLSVL.

The chain has TRBV7-2 and TRBJ2-7; D is possibly TRBD1 (6 bases). This CDR3 has 12 amino acids. V was clipped by 3 bases and J by 12 bases, with 15 bases between them. Germline CDR1 SGHTA, CDR2 FQGNSA. In DNA, the CDR3 is TGTGCCAGCAGCTTCGATGGACAGCCCCCGTACTTC. Translated: CASSFDGQPPYF.

At least ten counts were recorded for this clonotype. The gene calls are TRBV12-3 or TRBV12-4 and TRBJ1-2; TRBD1 matches at 8 bases. The trim removed 4 bases at V and 4 bases at J, leaving 5 bases unmatched. The CDR3 runs to 14 residues. CDR3 loop: CASSWGQERYGYTF. CDR3 coding DNA: TGTGCCAGCAGTTGGGGACAGGAACGCTATGGCTACACCTTC.

This clonotype was counted at least ten times. The rearrangement uses TRBV29-1 and TRBJ1-2, with TRBD1 identical over 8 bases. Trimming cost V 3 bases and J 8 bases; bases outside gene matches: 11. The CDR3 loop spans 14 amino acids. Germline CDR1 is SQVTM and CDR2 is ANQGSEA. The CDR3 DNA sequence: TGCAGCGTTGAGCAGCAAGGCAGGACAGGGGGCTACACCTTC. This gives the protein CSVEQQGRTGGYTF.

This clonotype was seen a handful of times. The V gene is TRBV6-1, the J gene TRBJ2-6; 7 bases are shared with TRBD1. V shed 4 bases, J shed 2 bases, and the junction held 2 bases outside the gene matches. Germline CDR1 reads MNHNS; CDR2 reads SASEGT. The CDR3 loop spans 15 amino acids. The CDR3 nucleotides read TGTGCCAGCAGTGCACAGGGGCCTGGGGCCAACGTCCTGACTTTC. This codes for CASSAQGPGANVLTF.

This clonotype was seen repeatedly, ten times or more. This chain connects TRBV2 to TRBJ2-1, with TRBD2 as a possible D gene (5 bases). The V end lost 1 base, the J end lost 3 bases, and 13 bases lay between the germline ends. Germline V CDR1 and CDR2: SNHLY, FYNNEI. This CDR3 comprises 16 residues. CDR3: CASSEERLSGYNEQFF. The CDR3 DNA is TGTGCCAGCAGTGAAGAACGACTCAGCGGCTACAATGAGCAGTTCTTC.

In its sample, this clonotype was seen many times. The V call is TRBV7-2, the J call TRBJ2-7, with 11 positions matching TRBD2. The V segment lost 4 bases and the J segment 4 bases; nucleotides outside the gene matches: 6. Germline values: CDR1 SGHTA, CDR2 FQGNSA. The CDR3 spans 15 residues. In nucleotides, the CDR3 is TGTGCCAGCAGCTCAACTAGCGGGAGATCTTACGAGCAGTACTTC. Protein product: CASSSTSGRSYEQYF. Drawing the rest from reference TRBV7-2 and TRBJ2-7, the complete variable domain is GAGVSQSPSNKVTEKGKDVELRCDPISGHTALYWYRQSLGQGLEFLIYFQGNSAPDKSGLPSDRFSAERTGGSVSTLTIQRTQQEDSAVYLCASSSTSGRSYEQYFGPGTRLTVT.

This clonotype was found a few times. J is TRBJ1-5 and V is TRBV4-2; D might be TRBD1 (5 bases). Germline values: CDR1 LGHNA, CDR2 YNFKEQ. This CDR3 comprises 15 residues. Deletions cut 1 base from V and 3 bases from J, with 10 bases between. This CDR3 is CASSQVGGYNQPQHF. CDR3 nucleotide sequence: TGTGCCAGCAGCCAAGTCGGGGGTTACAATCAGCCCCAGCATTTT.

The CDR3 DNA reads as TGCAGTGCTAGAGATGCCGGGCGGGCGTACAATGAGCAGTTCTTC. It encodes CSARDAGRAYNEQFF. V and J are TRBV20-1 and TRBJ2-1, with D perhaps TRBD2 (5 bases). Germline values: CDR1 DFQATT, CDR2 SNEGSKA (reference sequence). The CDR3 is made up of 15 amino acids. The germline V and J ends were trimmed by 0 bases and 4 bases, with 13 bases remaining between them.

The chain is built from TRBV14 and TRBJ2-7, with no clear D. The ends were cut back, 4 bases at V and 0 bases at J, with 10 bases in the middle. Germline-derived CDR1 and CDR2 are SGHDN and FVKESK. The CDR3 contains 14 residues. This CDR3 reads CASSLGYGSYEQYF. DNA for the CDR3: TGTGCCAGCAGCCTTGGTTATGGCTCCTACGAGCAGTACTTC.

The chain carries TRBV6-2 or TRBV6-3 and TRBJ2-4; perhaps TRBD2 as D (6 bases). From germline, CDR1 is MNHEY and CDR2 SVGEGT. V was cut by 6 bases and J by 0 bases, with 18 bases left in between. The CDR3 sequence is 17 residues long. The CDR3, as DNA: TGTGCCAGCAGCCGCGGGACCCAGGGTCTAGCCAAAAACATTCAGTACTTC. Translated, it gives CASSRGTQGLAKNIQYF.

This clonotype occurred a few times. The chain joins TRBV28 to TRBJ2-7, with D possibly TRBD1 on 7 matching bases. The CDR3 extends over 15 amino acids. The V and J ends lost 4 bases and 2 bases respectively, with 15 bases between them. Germline CDR1 reads MDHEN; CDR2 reads SYDVKM. The CDR3 reads CASSSTPGGTYEQYF. For the CDR3, the DNA is TGTGCCAGCAGTTCCACGCCAGGGGGGACCTACGAGCAGTACTTC.

This clonotype was picked up a small number of times. The chain links TRBV29-1 to TRBJ1-1; tentative D call: TRBD1 (6 bases). The germline V gene has CDR1 SQVTM and CDR2 ANQGSEA. Trimming removed 7 bases from V and 1 base from J, with 13 bases in between. This CDR3 is built from 13 residues. In DNA, the CDR3 is TGCAGCGCCCGGACAGATCCGAACACTGAAGCTTTCTTT. This translates into CSARTDPNTEAFF.

This clonotype was counted at least ten times. The CDR3: CATSDKGQENTGELFF. CDR3 coding DNA: TGTGCCACCAGTGACAAGGGACAGGAGAACACCGGGGAGCTGTTTTTT. This sequence joins TRBV24-1 and TRBJ2-2, with 8 positions matching TRBD1. Germline V gene sequence: CDR1 KGHDR, CDR2 SFDVKD. This CDR3 is 16 amino acids long. The trim removed 4 bases at V and 1 base at J, leaving 4 bases unmatched.

This clonotype was seen at least ten times. This sequence joins TRBV20-1 and TRBJ2-7; weak D call: TRBD2 (5 bases). CDR1 is DFQATT and CDR2 is SNEGSKA in the germline V gene (reference sequence). The CDR3 runs to 16 residues. Trimming left V 3 bases short and J 4 bases short, with 22 bases between. In nucleotides, the CDR3 is TGCAGTGCTAGCGTCCTAGCAAGATTCCCTTTTTACGAGCAGTACTTC. This translates into CSASVLARFPFYEQYF.

This clonotype was observed at least ten times. The chain is built from TRBV5-6 and TRBJ1-4; weak D call: TRBD1 (6 bases). CDR1 and CDR2 from the germline V gene are SGHDT and YYEEEE. Between the trimmed V and J ends, which lost 3 bases and 8 bases, there was a span of 17 bases. This CDR3 comprises 15 residues. CDR3 DNA sequence: TGTGCCAGCAGCTATTCGACAGGACCAAGGGAAAAACTGTTTTTT. It codes for CASSYSTGPREKLFF.

V usage is TRBV13 and J usage is TRBJ2-1; TRBD2 agrees at 7 bases. CDR1 and CDR2 from the germline V gene are PRHDT and FYEKMQ (reference sequence). This CDR3 is 12 amino acids long. J was trimmed by 9 bases and V by 7 bases; bases with no gene match: 6. In DNA, the CDR3 is TGTGCCAGCACCGGGGGGAGTGGTGAGCAGTTCTTC. This encodes CASTGGSGEQFF.

This clonotype has only a few counts. V and J are TRBV6-5 and TRBJ1-2; D gene ambiguous. The V end lost 0 bases, the J end lost 2 bases, and 7 bases lay between the germline ends. Germline V CDR1 and CDR2: MNHEY, SVGAGI. This CDR3 contains 14 residues. The CDR3 DNA reads TGTGCCAGCAGTTACTCCCCCAGGAACTATGGCTACACCTTC. Translating gives CASSYSPRNYGYTF.

The chain is built from TRBV2 and TRBJ2-3; D might be TRBD2 (6 bases). Per germline, CDR1 SNHLY and CDR2 FYNNEI. This CDR3 has 21 amino acids. The ends were cut back, 3 bases at V and 0 bases at J, with 28 bases in the middle. In DNA form, the CDR3 reads TGTGCCAGCAGTGACCTTTCGTGGCGGGGCCTAGGGACCACTAGCACAGATACGCAGTATTTT. This gives the protein CASSDLSWRGLGTTSTDTQYF.